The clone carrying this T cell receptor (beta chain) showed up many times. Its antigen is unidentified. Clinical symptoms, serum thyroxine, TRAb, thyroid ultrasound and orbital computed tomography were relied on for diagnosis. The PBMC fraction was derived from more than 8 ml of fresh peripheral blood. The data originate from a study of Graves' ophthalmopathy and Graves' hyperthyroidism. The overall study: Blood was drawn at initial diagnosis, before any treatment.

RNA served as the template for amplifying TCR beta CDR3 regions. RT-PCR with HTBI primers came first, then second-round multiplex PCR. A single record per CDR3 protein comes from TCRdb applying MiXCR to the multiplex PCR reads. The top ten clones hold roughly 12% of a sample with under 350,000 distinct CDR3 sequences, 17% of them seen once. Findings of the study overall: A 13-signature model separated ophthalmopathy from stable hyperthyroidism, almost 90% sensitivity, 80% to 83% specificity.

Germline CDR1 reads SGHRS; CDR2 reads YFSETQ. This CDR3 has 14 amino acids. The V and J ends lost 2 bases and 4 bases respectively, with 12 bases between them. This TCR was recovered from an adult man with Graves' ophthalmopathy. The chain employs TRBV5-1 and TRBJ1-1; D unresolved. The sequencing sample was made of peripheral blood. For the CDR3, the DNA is TGCGCCAGCAGCTTAGCCCGACGGGCCACTGAAGCTTTCTTT. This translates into CASSLARRATEAFF.